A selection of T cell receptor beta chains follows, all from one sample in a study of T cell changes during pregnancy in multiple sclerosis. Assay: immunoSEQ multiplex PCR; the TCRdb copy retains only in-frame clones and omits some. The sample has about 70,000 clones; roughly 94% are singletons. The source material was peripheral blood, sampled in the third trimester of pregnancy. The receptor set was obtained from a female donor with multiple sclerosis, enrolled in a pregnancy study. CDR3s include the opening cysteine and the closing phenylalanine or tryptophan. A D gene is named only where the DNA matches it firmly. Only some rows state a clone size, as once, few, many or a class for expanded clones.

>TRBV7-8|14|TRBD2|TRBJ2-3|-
TGTGCCAGCAGCCCGACTAGCGCCGGAGATACGCAGTATTTT
CASSPTSAGDTQYF
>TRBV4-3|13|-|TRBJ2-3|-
TGCGCCAGCAGCCAAGTCGGCACAGATACGCAGTATTTT
CASSQVGTDTQYF
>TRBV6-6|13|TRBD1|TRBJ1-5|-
TGTGCCAGCACACAGGGGGTAGCTCAGCCCCAGCATTTT
CASTQGVAQPQHF
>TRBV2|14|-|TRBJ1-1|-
TGTGCCAGCATTAAGGACAGACAGAACACTGAAGCTTTCTTT
CASIKDRQNTEAFF
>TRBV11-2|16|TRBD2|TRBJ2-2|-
TGTGCCAGCAGCTTAGAGCGGCTAGCGGGGGCTGGGGAGCTGTTTTTT
CASSLERLAGAGELFF
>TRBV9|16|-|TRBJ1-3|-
TGTGCCAGCAGCGCGAGGGGGATATCCTCTGGAAACACCATATATTTT
CASSARGISSGNTIYF
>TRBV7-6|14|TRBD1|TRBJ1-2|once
TGTGCCAGCAGCAAGACAGGGGGAACCTATGGCTACACCTTC
CASSKTGGTYGYTF
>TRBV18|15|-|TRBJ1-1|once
TGTGCCAGCTCCCCACCCCGCCCCCGGGACACTGAAGCTTTCTTT
CASSPPRPRDTEAFF
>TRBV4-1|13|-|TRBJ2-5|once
TGCGCCAGCAGCCAAGATTACCAGGAGACCCAGTACTTC
CASSQDYQETQYF
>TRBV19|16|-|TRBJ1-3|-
TGTGCCAGTAGTACTCCGATGGGGAGATCTGGAAACACCATATATTTT
CASSTPMGRSGNTIYF
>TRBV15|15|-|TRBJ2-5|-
TGTGCCACCAGCAGAGAACAGGGAAGGGGAGAGACCCAGTACTTC
CATSREQGRGETQYF
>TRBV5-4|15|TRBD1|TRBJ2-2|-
TGTGCCAGCAGCGTGGACAGGATTTACACCGGGGAGCTGTTTTTT
CASSVDRIYTGELFF
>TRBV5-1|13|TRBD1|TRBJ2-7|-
TGCGCCAGCAGCCGGGACAGGGCAGGGGAGCAGTACTTC
CASSRDRAGEQYF
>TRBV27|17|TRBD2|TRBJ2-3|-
TGTGCCAGCATAGTAAAACTAGCGGGGGCCAGCACAGATACGCAGTATTTT
CASIVKLAGASTDTQYF
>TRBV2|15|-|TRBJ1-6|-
TGTGCCAGCAGTGAACGTCAGGGATGGAATTCACCCCTCCACTTT
CASSERQGWNSPLHF
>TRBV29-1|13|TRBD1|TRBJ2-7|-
TGCAGCGCGTCGACAGGGAGTCAGCACGAGCAGTACTTC
CSASTGSQHEQYF
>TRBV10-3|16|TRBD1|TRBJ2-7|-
TGTGCCATCAGTGTCCCGCCGGGACAGGGGGTCTACGAGCAGTACTTC
CAISVPPGQGVYEQYF
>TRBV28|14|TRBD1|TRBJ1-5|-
TGTGCCAGCAGCTTGACAGGGGGAAATCAGCCCCAGCATTTT
CASSLTGGNQPQHF
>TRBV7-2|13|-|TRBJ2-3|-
TGTGCCAGCAGCTTAGGACCAGGTAGTACGCAGTATTTT
CASSLGPGSTQYF
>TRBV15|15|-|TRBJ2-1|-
TGTGCCACCAGTGCCCCCGGGACTTCTTACAATGAGCAGTTCTTC
CATSAPGTSYNEQFF
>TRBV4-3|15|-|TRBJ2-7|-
TGCGCCAGCAGCCGAGGCCCGGGTTTTGCCTACGAGCAGTACTTC
CASSRGPGFAYEQYF
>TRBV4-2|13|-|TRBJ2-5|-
TGTGCCAGCAGCCAAGGAGTGGAAGAGACCCAGTACTTC
CASSQGVEETQYF
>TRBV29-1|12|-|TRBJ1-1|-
TGCAGCGTTGACTGGGGGGAGTATGAAGCTTTCTTT
CSVDWGEYEAFF
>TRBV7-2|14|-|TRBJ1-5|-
TGTGCCAGCAGCTTTGGGGGGATTGATCAGCCCCAGCATTTT
CASSFGGIDQPQHF
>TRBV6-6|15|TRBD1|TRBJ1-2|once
TGTGCCAGCAGTTACGGGACAGCTCCTAACTATGGCTACACCTTC
CASSYGTAPNYGYTF
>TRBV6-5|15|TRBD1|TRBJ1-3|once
TGTGCCAGCACCATAACAGGGGACTCTGGAAACACCATATATTTT
CASTITGDSGNTIYF
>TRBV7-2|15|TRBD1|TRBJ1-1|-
TGTGCCAGCAGGCATAGACAGGGGAGGAACACTGAAGCTTTCTTT
CASRHRQGRNTEAFF
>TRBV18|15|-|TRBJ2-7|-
TGTGCCAGCTCACCGACCGGGACACAGCTGCTCGAGCAGTACTTC
CASSPTGTQLLEQYF
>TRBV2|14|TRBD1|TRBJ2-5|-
TGTGCCAGCAATCCGACAGGGCTCGGAGAGACCCAGTACTTC
CASNPTGLGETQYF
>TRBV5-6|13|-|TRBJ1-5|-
TGTGCCAGCAGCTTGAGCCTAAATCAGCCCCAGCATTTT
CASSLSLNQPQHF
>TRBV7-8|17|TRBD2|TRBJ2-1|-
TGTGCCAGCAGCTTAGGTCCCGGGGGGGTCTCCTACAATGAGCAGTTCTTC
CASSLGPGGVSYNEQFF
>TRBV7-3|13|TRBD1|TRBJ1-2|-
TGTGCCAGCAGCTCCCGGACAGGGAAAGGCTACACCTTC
CASSSRTGKGYTF
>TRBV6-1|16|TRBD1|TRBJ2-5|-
TGTGCCAGCAGTGTCTCCCCGGGACAGGCCCAAGAGACCCAGTACTTC
CASSVSPGQAQETQYF
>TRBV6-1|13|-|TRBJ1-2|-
TGTGCCAGCAGGGCCACAGGGAACTATGGCTACACCTTC
CASRATGNYGYTF
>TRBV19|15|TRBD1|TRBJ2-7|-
TGTGCCAGTAGTATAGCCCCACTCCAGGGGGCCGAGCAGTACTTC
CASSIAPLQGAEQYF
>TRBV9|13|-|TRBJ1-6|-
TGTGCCAGCAGCTCGGGACTGAATTCACCCCTCCACTTT
CASSSGLNSPLHF
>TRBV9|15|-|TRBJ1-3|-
TGTGCCAGCAGCGTCCAGGGACAATCTGGAAACACCATATATTTT
CASSVQGQSGNTIYF
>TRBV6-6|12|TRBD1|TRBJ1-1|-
TGTGCCAGTGTAGGGGGCTGGACTGAAGCTTTCTTT
CASVGGWTEAFF
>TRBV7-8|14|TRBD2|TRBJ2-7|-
TGTGCCAGCAGCTTATCTAGCGGGGGTTACGAGCAGTACTTC
CASSLSSGGYEQYF